Included here is one T cell receptor (beta chain) sequence, with context. Antigen: not known. The sample comes from a study of CXCR3-negative and CXCR3-positive naive CD8 T cells. In the study overall: The TRB read total, approximately 150 million, broke down to about 1.5 +/- 0.3 million reads per library. Overall study results and limits: For memory CD8+ cells diversity was much lower, but both naive subsets had comparably high diversity. The study found more hydrophobic TRB CDR3s in CXCR3-positive naive cells than in CXCR3-negative naive cells. Naive CXCR3-negative and CXCR3-positive cells had similar TRBV-TRBJ usage; memory differed. Naive subsets had comparable surface CD5, so TRB CDR3 properties gauged TCR strength.

The CDR3 has 16 residues. Germline CDR1 is MDHEN and CDR2 is SYDVKM. UMI-labeled 5' RACE TRB cDNA libraries were prepared from the cells. TCRdb processed the 5' RACE reads again and assigns one entry to each CDR3 protein, with no DNA. The ten top clones account for 0.82%, within a sample of over 70,000 distinct CDR3 sequences. Sequences were obtained from naive CXCR3+ CD8+ T cells from blood. Noted subset: CD45RO-CCR7+CD27+CD95- naive CD8+ T cells expressing CXCR3 (TNR3+). This sequence originates from a human donor in good health. Some clones in this sample may be carry-over from other donors' samples. V and J are TRBV28 and TRBJ2-6; the TRBD1 assignment by TCRdb is unverifiable without DNA. CDR3 amino acids: CASSPGQPSGANVLTF.